Sequencing of this T cell receptor (beta chain) was carried out in a study of OX40 agonist ivuxolimab in advanced cancers. With respect to the entire study: Ivuxolimab was a fully human IgG2 agonistic monoclonal antibody targeting the costimulatory receptor OX40 (CD134). Of the 50 or so patients in dose escalation, some 19 had hepatocellular carcinoma, around 15 had melanoma, 9 had renal cell carcinoma and 9 had head and neck cancer. The point of sequencing TCRbeta in the periphery was to test whether ivuxolimab changed TCR sequence diversity and drove clonal T-cell expansion. In the dose-escalation cohort, approximately 82% of patients were male, and the mean age was around 60 years, with a range of roughly 20 to 85. The monotherapy dose-escalation portion (N of about 49 patients) of the phase I ivuxolimab trial is reported in the paper. Intravenous ivuxolimab was administered to patients every 2 weeks at six dose levels: 0.01, 0.1, 0.3, 1.5, 3 and 10 mg/kg. Partial responses occurred in three dose-escalation patients, of whom one had hepatocellular carcinoma and two had cutaneous melanoma. Patients were allowed to have had prior anti-PD-1, anti-PD-L1 or anti-CTLA-4 therapy, and around 43% of the dose-escalation patients had been treated with checkpoint inhibitors.

To note about this clone: It has no known antigen specificity. Base-call qualities are not available, and no considerably larger clone is one nucleotide away.

Patients with a history of autoimmune disease or receiving systemic immunosuppression were excluded from the trial. In every dose cohort, peripheral blood was drawn for TCR sequencing at baseline, cycle 4 day 1, and cycle 7 day 1. Samples came from an open-label, multicenter, first-in-human phase I dose-escalation trial of ivuxolimab. Adults with locally advanced or metastatic head and neck squamous cell, hepatocellular, melanoma or renal cell carcinoma were enrolled in the trial. CD4+ and CD8+ T cells were sorted separately from peripheral blood before TCR sequencing. On the study overall, not on this receptor specifically: Low levels of normalized T-cell clonal expansion were also seen in some patients who did not respond. In partial responders in the 0.1-3.0 mg/kg groups, normalized peripheral clonal expansion was found to be among the lowest, especially among CD8+ T cells. Antigen specificity was not determined for the clonally expanded peripheral T cells. After ivuxolimab, expanded clones were on average more numerous among CD8+ T cells than among CD4+ T cells. At doses of 0.1 to 3.0 mg/kg, clonal expansion of both CD4+ and CD8+ blood T cells was observed from baseline to week 6.

CDR3 length: 14 amino acids, cysteine to phenylalanine. Kept here is only the CDR3 DNA, which spans 42 bases and is read in frame from base 1. The germline V gene (reference sequence) gives CDR1 as SEHNR and CDR2 as FQNEAQ. V loses 2 bases of germline sequence and J loses 7 bases, and the interval between the two ends is 11 bases. To sequence the TCRbeta CDR3 region, genomic DNA was isolated from the sorted cells. TCRbeta CDR3 regions were sequenced using the immunoSEQ Assay. TCRdb's version of the immuneACCESS table is confined to in-frame rearrangements and falls short of the full clone set. An unresolved V gene accounts for under half of the shortfall where checked; the remainder is of unknown origin. Counted in this sample were around 46,000 clones; 65% to 85% of them appeared once. The ten largest clones represent 1.5% to 2% of the sample.

The receptor was derived from an adult with an advanced solid tumor such as melanoma, head and neck, liver or kidney cancer. Material: CD4+ or CD8+ T cells sorted from blood, obtained in a trial of the OX40 agonist ivuxolimab. The sequence is built from TRBV7-9 and TRBJ2-2; the best D guess is TRBD1, with 5 bases matching. The CDR3 region has the sequence CASSLTRDVGELFF. The nucleotide sequence is given as TGTGCCAGCAGCTTAACCAGGGATGTCGGGGAGCTGTTTTTT.